A single sample is the source of the 11 T cell receptor beta chains below, sequenced in a study of CD8 T cells in ankylosing spondylitis. Study-wide results and caveats: About 8 highly homologous variants made up a TCR beta motif, and this motif appeared characteristic of ankylosing spondylitis blood.

TCRdb passed the 5' RACE reads through MiXCR, listing each CDR3 protein once. The data contain 700,000 or so distinct CDR3 sequences, 15% to 20% of them singletons. Their antigens remain unidentified. Material for sequencing was blood, either unsorted or a sorted T cell fraction (not recorded which). The receptors shown here come from a male donor with ankylosing spondylitis.

The sample holds a few counts of this clonotype. This chain connects TRBV7-8 to TRBJ2-3; 15 positions agree with TRBD2. This CDR3 is built from 20 residues. V dropped 0 bases and J dropped 0; count of bases not matched to a gene: 7. Germline V lookup: CDR1 SGHVS, CDR2 FQNEAQ. CDR3 residues: CASSLALRTSGRVSTDTQYF. As DNA, the CDR3 is TGTGCCAGCAGCTTAGCGTTAAGGACTAGCGGGAGGGTTAGCACAGATACGCAGTATTTT.

This clonotype was counted a few times. The gene calls are TRBV20-1 and TRBJ1-2, with D unresolved. The CDR3 is 15 amino acids. Germline V lookup: CDR1 DFQATT, CDR2 SNEGSKA (reference sequence). Trimming stripped 0 bases from V and 3 bases from J, with 14 bases between. The CDR3 DNA sequence: TGCAGTGCTAGAGATAAGGGCTCCACAGACTATGGCTACACCTTC. This gives the protein CSARDKGSTDYGYTF.

The chain has TRBV28 and TRBJ2-5; D possibly corresponds to TRBD2 (7 bases). This CDR3 contains 16 residues. Germline CDR1 MDHEN, CDR2 SYDVKM. V was trimmed by 6 bases and J by 4 bases, leaving 21 bases between them. CDR3 in amino acids: CASRLRGAGVRETQYF. In DNA, the CDR3 is TGTGCCAGCAGACTTAGGGGGGCGGGGGTAAGAGAGACCCAGTACTTC.

This clonotype was picked up a small number of times. The gene calls are TRBV5-1 and TRBJ2-5, with a tentative D call TRBD2 (5 bases). CDR3 length: 14 residues. V lost 0 bases and J 4 bases, leaving 10 bases between the germline ends. Germline V gene sequence: CDR1 SGHRS, CDR2 YFSETQ. CDR3 sequence reads: CASSLVGGLETQYF. The CDR3, as DNA: TGCGCCAGCAGCTTGGTTGGCGGGTTAGAGACCCAGTACTTC.

V usage is TRBV6-2 or TRBV6-3 and J usage is TRBJ2-1, with TRBD2 matching 9 bases. Germline CDR1 reads MNHEY; CDR2 reads SVGEGT. V lost 1 base and J lost 7; bases outside the gene matches: 8. The CDR3 sequence is 16 residues long. This chain's CDR3 is CASSYWGSGGQNEQFF. The DNA for the CDR3 is TGTGCCAGCAGTTACTGGGGTAGCGGGGGTCAGAATGAGCAGTTCTTC.

This chain uses TRBV5-5 with TRBJ2-1, with TRBD2 matching over 10 bases. Looked up from germline, CDR1 is SGHKS and CDR2 is YYEKEE (reference sequence). Losses at the gene ends were 3 bases for V and 4 bases for J; bases not matched to a gene: 1. The CDR3 is 14 residues long. The CDR3 region has the DNA TGTGCCAGCAGCTGGACTAGCGGTTACAATGAGCAGTTCTTC. Protein product: CASSWTSGYNEQFF.

This clonotype showed up just a few times. V is TRBV7-9 and J is TRBJ2-1; the match to TRBD2 covers 13 bases. The CDR3 runs 14 residues. Looked up from germline, CDR1 is SEHNR and CDR2 is FQNEAQ (reference sequence). J was trimmed by 8 bases and V by 11 bases; bases with no gene match: 9. CDR3 sequence reads: CAESGTSGMDEQFF. The CDR3 coding sequence is TGTGCCGAAAGCGGGACTAGCGGGATGGATGAGCAGTTCTTC.

V and J are TRBV20-1 and TRBJ2-3; TRBD2 matches 10 bases. The trim removed 4 bases at V and 1 base at J, leaving 5 bases unmatched. Per germline, CDR1 DFQATT and CDR2 SNEGSKA (reference sequence). CDR3 size: 15 residues. CDR3 sequence: CSATSLAGGTDTQYF. As DNA, the CDR3 is TGCAGTGCTACCTCTCTAGCGGGGGGCACAGATACGCAGTATTTT.

There are a few counts of this clonotype. This chain joins TRBV28 and TRBJ2-5; no clear D. This CDR3 has 14 residues. Deletions cut 5 bases from V and 4 bases from J, with 14 bases between. Germline loops: CDR1 MDHEN, CDR2 SYDVKM. CDR3 in amino acids: CASSPSYTLETQYF. Written as DNA, the CDR3 is TGTGCCAGCAGTCCCAGTTACACCCTAGAGACCCAGTACTTC.

This clonotype was seen only a few times. The gene calls are TRBV7-9 and TRBJ2-7, with 13 bases lining up with TRBD2. Germline V gives CDR1 SEHNR, CDR2 FQNEAQ (reference sequence). The CDR3 loop spans 15 amino acids. V shed 4 bases, J shed 7 bases, and the junction held 7 bases outside the gene matches. Here the CDR3 reads CASSSTTSGRGEQYF. DNA of the CDR3: TGTGCCAGCAGCTCTACTACTAGCGGGAGGGGTGAGCAGTACTTC.

This clonotype was detected a few times. Here the CDR3 DNA reads TGTGCCAGCAGTCGATCTAACAGCGGTCAGCCCCAGCATTTT. This encodes CASSRSNSGQPQHF. The genes are TRBV13 and TRBJ1-5, with D unclear. Germline values: CDR1 PRHDT, CDR2 FYEKMQ (reference sequence). V was cut by 6 bases and J by 6 bases, with 15 bases left in between. This CDR3 has 14 residues.